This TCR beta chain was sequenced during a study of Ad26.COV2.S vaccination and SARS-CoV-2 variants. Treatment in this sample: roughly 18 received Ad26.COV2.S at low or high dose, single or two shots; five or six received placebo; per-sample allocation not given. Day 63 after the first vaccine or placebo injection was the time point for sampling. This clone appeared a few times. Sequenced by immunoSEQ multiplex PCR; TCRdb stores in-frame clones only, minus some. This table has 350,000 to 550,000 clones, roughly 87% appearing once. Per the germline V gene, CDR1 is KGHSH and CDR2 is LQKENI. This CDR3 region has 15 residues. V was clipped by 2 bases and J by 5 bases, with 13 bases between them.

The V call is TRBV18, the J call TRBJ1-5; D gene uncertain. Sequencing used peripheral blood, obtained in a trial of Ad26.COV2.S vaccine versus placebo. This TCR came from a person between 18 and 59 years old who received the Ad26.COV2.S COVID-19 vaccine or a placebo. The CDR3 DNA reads TGTGCCAGCTCACCAGGAGGGAGGATGGATCAGCCCCAGCATTTT. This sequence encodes CASSPGGRMDQPQHF. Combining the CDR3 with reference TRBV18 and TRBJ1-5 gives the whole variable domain NAGVMQNPRHLVRRRGQEARLRCSPMKGHSHVYWYRQLPEEGLKFMVYLQKENIIDESGMPKERFSAEFPKEGPSILRIQQVVRGDSAAYFCASSPGGRMDQPQHFGDGTRLSIL.